This T cell receptor beta chain was identified during a study of spatial heterogeneity in lung cancer. Study-level background: A module score for T cells, taken from matched bulk RNA-seq, correlated strongly with TCR transcript counts in tumor regions. There were, on average, more than eight raw-read appearances for each unique TCR and UMI combination.

Noted time point: sample taken at primary tumor resection. No cells were sorted before sequencing. The whole RNA sequenced was extracted from tumor, nontumor lung or frozen PBMC. Study outcomes and limitations: Counts that tracked tumor mutation counts were those of expanded intratumoral alpha and beta TCRs.

This clonotype is judged medium-sized. Its specificity is not known. In TCRdb, the 5' RACE reads were re-called with MiXCR into one record per CDR3 protein. This table has about 3,300 distinct CDR3 sequences, 16% appearing once. The length of the CDR3 is 17 residues. V lost 0 bases and J 3 bases, leaving 18 bases between the germline ends. Germline CDR1 LGHNA, CDR2 YSLEER. The sequence was obtained from a male donor with early-stage non-small cell lung cancer. Material: lung tumor tissue, obtained at surgery. The rearrangement uses TRBV4-3 and TRBJ2-7; D might be TRBD2 (7 bases). The CDR3 DNA reads as TGCGCCAGCAGCCAAGATTTGGGGGCGGGAGTAGGCTACGAGCAGTACTTC. Its protein is CASSQDLGAGVGYEQYF.